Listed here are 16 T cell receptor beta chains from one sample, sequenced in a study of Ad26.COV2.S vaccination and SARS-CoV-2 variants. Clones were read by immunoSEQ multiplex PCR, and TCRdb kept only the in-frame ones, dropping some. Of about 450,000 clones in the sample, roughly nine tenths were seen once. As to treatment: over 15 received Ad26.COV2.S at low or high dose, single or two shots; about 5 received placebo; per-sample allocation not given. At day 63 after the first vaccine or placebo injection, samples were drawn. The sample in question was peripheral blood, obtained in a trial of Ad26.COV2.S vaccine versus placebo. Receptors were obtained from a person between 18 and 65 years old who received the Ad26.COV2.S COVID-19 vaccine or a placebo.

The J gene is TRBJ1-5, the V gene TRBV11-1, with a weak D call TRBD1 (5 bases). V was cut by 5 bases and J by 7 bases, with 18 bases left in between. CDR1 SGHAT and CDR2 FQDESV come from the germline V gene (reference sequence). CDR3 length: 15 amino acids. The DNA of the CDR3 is TGTGCCAGCAGCCCTCGACAGAGGGAGGGGCAGCCCCAGCATTTT. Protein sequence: CASSPRQREGQPQHF.

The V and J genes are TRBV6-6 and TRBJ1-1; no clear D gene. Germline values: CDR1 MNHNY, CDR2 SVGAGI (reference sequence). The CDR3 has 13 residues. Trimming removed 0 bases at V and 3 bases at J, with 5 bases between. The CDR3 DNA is TGTGCCAGCAGTTACTCGGCGGACACTGAAGCTTTCTTT. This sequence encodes CASSYSADTEAFF.

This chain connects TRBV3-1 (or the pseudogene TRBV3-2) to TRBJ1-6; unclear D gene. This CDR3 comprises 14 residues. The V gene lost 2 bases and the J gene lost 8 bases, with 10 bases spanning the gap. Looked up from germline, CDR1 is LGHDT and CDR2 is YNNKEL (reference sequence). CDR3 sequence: CASSQPGNDSPLHF. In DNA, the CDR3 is TGTGCCAGCAGCCAACCCGGGAACGATTCACCCCTCCACTTT.

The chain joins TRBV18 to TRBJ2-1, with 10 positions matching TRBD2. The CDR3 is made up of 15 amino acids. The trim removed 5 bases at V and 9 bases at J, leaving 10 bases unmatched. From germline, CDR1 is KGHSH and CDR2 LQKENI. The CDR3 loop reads CASSVSSGSTSEQFF. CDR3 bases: TGTGCCAGCTCAGTCTCTAGCGGGAGTACAAGTGAGCAGTTCTTC.

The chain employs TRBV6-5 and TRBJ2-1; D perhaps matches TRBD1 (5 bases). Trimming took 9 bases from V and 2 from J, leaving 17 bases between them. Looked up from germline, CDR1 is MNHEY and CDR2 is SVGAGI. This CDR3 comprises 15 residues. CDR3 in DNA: TGTGCCAGTAAGACCGACTGGACACCCTACAATGAGCAGTTCTTC. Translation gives CASKTDWTPYNEQFF.

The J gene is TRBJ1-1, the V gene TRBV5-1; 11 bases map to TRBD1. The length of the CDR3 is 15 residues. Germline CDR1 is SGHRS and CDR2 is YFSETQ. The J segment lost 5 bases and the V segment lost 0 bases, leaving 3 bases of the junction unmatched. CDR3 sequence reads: CASSLAGQGGTEAFF. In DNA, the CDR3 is TGCGCCAGCAGCTTGGCGGGACAGGGGGGAACTGAAGCTTTCTTT.

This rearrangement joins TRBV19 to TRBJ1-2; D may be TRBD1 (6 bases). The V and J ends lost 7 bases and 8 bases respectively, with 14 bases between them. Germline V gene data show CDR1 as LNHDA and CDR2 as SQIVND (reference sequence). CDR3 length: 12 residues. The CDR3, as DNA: TGTGCCAGTACAGGGGAGGTGCGGGGCTACACCTTC. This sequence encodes CASTGEVRGYTF.

CDR3 loop: CASSNREGRDIQYF. The CDR3 DNA is TGTGCCAGTAGTAACCGGGAGGGCAGGGACATTCAGTACTTC. The chain uses TRBV19 and TRBJ2-4, with 8 bases lining up with TRBD2. V gave up 4 bases and J gave up 8 bases; unmatched junction bases: 7. The CDR3 runs to 14 residues. Germline assignment: CDR1 LNHDA and CDR2 SQIVND (reference sequence).

CDR3 sequence (DNA): TGTGCCAGCAGCCCGCAGGACATCGCGTCTGGGGCCAACGTCCTGACTTTC. Translating it yields CASSPQDIASGANVLTF. The chain combines TRBV7-3 with TRBJ2-6; tentative D call: TRBD1 (5 bases). CDR1 is SGHTA and CDR2 is FQGTGA in the germline V gene. Trimming cost V 5 bases and J 1 base, with 15 bases left between them. This CDR3 region has 17 residues. The full variable domain, in which reference TRBV7-3 and TRBJ2-6 provide the parts outside the CDR3, is GAGVSQTPSNKVTEKGKYVELRCDPISGHTALYWYRQSLGQGPEFLIYFQGTGAADDSGLPNDRFFAVRPEGSVSTLKIQRTERGDSAVYLCASSPQDIASGANVLTFGAGSRLTVL.

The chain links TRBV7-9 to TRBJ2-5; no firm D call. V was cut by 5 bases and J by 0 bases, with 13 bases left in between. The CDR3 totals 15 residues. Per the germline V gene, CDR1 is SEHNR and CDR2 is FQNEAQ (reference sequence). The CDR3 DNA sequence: TGTGCCAGCAGCCCCCGTGGAAAGTACCAAGAGACCCAGTACTTC. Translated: CASSPRGKYQETQYF.

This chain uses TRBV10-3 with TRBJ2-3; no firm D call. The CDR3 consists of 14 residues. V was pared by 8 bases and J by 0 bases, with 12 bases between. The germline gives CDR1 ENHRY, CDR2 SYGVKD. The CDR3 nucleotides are TGTGCCATCGGTGGCAGAACTAGCACAGATACGCAGTATTTT. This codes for CAIGGRTSTDTQYF.

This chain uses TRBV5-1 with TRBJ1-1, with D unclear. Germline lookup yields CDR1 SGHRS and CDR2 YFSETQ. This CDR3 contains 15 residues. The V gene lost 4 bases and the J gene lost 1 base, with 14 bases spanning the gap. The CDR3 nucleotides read TGCGCCAGCAGCCCCATAGGTCCGGGGAACACTGAAGCTTTCTTT. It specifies CASSPIGPGNTEAFF.

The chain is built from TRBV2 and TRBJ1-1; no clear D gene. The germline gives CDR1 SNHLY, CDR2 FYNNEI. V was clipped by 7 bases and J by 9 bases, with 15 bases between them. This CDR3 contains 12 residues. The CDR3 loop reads CASKEEGAKAFF. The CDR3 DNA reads TGTGCCAGCAAGGAAGAAGGAGCAAAAGCTTTCTTT.

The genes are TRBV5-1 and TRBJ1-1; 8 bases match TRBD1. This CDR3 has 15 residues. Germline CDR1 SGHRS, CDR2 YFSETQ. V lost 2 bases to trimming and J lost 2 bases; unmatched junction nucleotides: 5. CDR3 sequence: CASSLITGGNTEAFF. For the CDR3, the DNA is TGCGCCAGCAGCTTAATAACAGGGGGTAACACTGAAGCTTTCTTT.

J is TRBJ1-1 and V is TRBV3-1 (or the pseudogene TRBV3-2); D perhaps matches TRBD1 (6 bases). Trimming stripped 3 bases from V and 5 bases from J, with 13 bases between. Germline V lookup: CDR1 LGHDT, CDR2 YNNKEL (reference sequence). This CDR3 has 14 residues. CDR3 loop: CASSQEPRGTEAFF. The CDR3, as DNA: TGTGCCAGCAGCCAGGAACCAAGGGGGACTGAAGCTTTCTTT.

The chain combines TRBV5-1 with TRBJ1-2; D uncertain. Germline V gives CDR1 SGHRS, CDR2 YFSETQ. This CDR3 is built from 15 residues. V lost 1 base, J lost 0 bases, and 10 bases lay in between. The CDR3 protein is CASSLSGPANYGYTF. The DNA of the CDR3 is TGCGCCAGCAGCTTGAGTGGGCCAGCTAACTATGGCTACACCTTC.